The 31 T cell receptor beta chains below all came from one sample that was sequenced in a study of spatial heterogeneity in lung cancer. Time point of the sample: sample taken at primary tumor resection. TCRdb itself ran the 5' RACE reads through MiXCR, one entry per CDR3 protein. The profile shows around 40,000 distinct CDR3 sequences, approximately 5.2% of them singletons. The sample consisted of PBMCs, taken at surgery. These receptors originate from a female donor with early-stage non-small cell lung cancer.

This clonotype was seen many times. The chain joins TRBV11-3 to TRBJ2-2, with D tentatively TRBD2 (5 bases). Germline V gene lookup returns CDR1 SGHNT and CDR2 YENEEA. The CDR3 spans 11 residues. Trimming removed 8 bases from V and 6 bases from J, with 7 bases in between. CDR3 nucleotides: TGTGCCAGCCGGGAAGCCGGGGAGCTGTTTTTT. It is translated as CASREAGELFF.

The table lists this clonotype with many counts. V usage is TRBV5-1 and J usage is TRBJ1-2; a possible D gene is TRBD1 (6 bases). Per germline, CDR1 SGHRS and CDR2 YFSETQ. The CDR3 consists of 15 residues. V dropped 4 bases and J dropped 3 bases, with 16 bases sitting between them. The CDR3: CASSPSGGADYGYTF. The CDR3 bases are TGCGCCAGCAGCCCATCGGGGGGCGCGGACTATGGCTACACCTTC.

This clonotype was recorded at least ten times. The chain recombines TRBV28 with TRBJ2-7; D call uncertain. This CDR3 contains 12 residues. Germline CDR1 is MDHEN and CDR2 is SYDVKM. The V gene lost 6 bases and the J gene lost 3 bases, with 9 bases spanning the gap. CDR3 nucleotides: TGTGCCAGCAGACCCGACGGCTACGAGCAGTACTTC. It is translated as CASRPDGYEQYF. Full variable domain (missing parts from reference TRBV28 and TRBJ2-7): DVKVTQSSRYLVKRTGEKVFLECVQDMDHENMFWYRQDPGLGLRLIYFSYDVKMKEKGDIPEGYSVSREKKERFSLILESASTNQTSMYLCASRPDGYEQYFGPGTRLTVT.

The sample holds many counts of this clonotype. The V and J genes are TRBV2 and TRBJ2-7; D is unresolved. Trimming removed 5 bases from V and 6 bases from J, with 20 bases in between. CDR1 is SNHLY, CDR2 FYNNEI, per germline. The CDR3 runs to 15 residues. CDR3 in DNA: TGTGCCAGCAGTTATGGTGCATCTACAGCTTCCGAGCAGTACTTC. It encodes CASSYGASTASEQYF.

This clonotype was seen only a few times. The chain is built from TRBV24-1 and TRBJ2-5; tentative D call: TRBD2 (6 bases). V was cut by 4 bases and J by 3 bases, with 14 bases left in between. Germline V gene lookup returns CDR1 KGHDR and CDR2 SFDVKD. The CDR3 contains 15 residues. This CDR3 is CATSEGILAEETQYF. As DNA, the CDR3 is TGTGCCACCAGTGAGGGTATTTTAGCGGAAGAGACCCAGTACTTC.

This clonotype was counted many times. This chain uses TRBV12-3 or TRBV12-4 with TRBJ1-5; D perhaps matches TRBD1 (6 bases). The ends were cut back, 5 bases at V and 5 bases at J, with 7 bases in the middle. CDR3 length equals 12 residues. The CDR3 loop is CASSNRDQPQHF. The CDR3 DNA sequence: TGTGCCAGCAGTAACAGGGATCAGCCCCAGCATTTT.

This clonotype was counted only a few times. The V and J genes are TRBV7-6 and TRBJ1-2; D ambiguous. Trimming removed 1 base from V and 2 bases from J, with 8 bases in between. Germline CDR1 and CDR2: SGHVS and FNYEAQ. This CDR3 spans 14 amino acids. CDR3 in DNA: TGTGCCAGCAGCTTAGAGGCGGGAAACTATGGCTACACCTTC. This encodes CASSLEAGNYGYTF.

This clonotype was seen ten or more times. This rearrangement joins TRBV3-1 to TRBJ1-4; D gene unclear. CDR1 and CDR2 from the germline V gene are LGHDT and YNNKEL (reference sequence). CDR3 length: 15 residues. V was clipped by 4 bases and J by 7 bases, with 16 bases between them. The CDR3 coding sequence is TGTGCCAGCAGCCGAAAGGGAACGGTTCGTGAAAAACTGTTTTTT. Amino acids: CASSRKGTVREKLFF.

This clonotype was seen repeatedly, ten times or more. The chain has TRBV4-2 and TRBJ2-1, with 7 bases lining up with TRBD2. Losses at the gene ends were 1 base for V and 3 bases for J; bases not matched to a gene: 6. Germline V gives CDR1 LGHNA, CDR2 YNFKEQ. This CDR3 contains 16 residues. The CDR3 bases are TGTGCCAGCAGCCAAGCTGGCGGGGGACGCTACAATGAGCAGTTCTTC. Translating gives CASSQAGGGRYNEQFF.

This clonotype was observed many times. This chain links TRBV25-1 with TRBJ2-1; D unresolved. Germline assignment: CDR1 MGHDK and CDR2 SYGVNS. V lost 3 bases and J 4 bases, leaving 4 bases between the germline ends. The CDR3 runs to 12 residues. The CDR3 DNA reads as TGTGCCAGCAGTGACCCGTACAATGAGCAGTTCTTC. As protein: CASSDPYNEQFF.

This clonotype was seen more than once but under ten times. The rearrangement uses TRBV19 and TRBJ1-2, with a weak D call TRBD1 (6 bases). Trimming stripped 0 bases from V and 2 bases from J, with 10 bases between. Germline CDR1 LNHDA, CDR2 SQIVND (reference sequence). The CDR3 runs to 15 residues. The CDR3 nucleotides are TGTGCCAGTAGTATAGATCAGGGGCAAAACTATGGCTACACCTTC. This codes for CASSIDQGQNYGYTF.

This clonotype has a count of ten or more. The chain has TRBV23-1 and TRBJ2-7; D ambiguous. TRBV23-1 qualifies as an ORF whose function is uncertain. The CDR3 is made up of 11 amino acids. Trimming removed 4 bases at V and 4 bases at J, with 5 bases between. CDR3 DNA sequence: TGCGCCAGCAGTCCGCGGTACGAGCAGTACTTC. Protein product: CASSPRYEQYF.

CDR3 residues: CASSEVPEANTGELFF. The DNA for the CDR3 is TGTGCCAGCAGTGAAGTGCCGGAAGCGAACACCGGGGAGCTGTTTTTT. V and J are TRBV6-1 and TRBJ2-2; no firm D call. Trimming stripped 1 base from V and 0 bases from J, with 9 bases between. This CDR3 comprises 16 residues. The germline V gene has CDR1 MNHNS and CDR2 SASEGT.

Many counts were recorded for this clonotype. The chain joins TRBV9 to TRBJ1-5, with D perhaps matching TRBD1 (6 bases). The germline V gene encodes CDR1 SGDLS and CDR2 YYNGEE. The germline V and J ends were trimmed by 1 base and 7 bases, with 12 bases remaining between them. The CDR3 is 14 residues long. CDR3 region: CASSVMGDTQPQHF. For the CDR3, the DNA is TGTGCCAGCAGCGTAATGGGGGACACCCAGCCCCAGCATTTT.

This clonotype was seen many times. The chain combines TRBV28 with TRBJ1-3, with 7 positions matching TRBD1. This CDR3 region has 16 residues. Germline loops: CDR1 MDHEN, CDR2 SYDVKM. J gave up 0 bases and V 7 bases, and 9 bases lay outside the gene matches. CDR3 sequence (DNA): TGTGCCAGCATCCGAGGGGGCGAAATCTCTGGAAACACCATATATTTT. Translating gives CASIRGGEISGNTIYF.

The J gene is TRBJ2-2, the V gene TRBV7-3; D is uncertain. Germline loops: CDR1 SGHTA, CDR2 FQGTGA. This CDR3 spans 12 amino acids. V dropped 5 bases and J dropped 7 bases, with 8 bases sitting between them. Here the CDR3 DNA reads TGTGCCAGCAGCCGCTATGACGGGGAGCTGTTTTTT. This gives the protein CASSRYDGELFF.

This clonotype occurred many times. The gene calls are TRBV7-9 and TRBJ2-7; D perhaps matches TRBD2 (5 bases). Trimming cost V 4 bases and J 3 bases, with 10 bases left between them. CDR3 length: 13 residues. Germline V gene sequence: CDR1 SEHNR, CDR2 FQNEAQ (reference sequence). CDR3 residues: CASSSSGSYEQYF. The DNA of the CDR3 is TGTGCCAGCAGCTCCTCGGGGAGCTACGAGCAGTACTTC.

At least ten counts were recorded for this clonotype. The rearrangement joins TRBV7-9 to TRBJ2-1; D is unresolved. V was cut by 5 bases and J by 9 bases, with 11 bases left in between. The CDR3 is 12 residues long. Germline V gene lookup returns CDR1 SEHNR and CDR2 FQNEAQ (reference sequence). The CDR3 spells CASSHEVGEQFF. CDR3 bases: TGTGCCAGCAGCCATGAAGTAGGTGAGCAGTTCTTC.

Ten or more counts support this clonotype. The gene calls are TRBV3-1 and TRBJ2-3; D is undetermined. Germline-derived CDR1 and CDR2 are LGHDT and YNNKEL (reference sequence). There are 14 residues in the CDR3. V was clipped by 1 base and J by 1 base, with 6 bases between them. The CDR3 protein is CASSQGRGTDTQYF. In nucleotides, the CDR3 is TGTGCCAGCAGCCAAGGGCGTGGCACAGATACGCAGTATTTT.

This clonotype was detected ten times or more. The CDR3 region has the DNA TGTGCCAGCAGCTTGGGGCTAGCGGGGGGCGCCTACGAGCAGTACTTC. Translated, it gives CASSLGLAGGAYEQYF. The chain is built from TRBV5-4 and TRBJ2-7; 11 bases fit TRBD2. The CDR3 loop spans 16 amino acids. V was pared by 0 bases and J by 2 bases, with 4 bases of the junction left unmatched. The germline V gene encodes CDR1 SGHNT and CDR2 YYREEE (reference sequence).

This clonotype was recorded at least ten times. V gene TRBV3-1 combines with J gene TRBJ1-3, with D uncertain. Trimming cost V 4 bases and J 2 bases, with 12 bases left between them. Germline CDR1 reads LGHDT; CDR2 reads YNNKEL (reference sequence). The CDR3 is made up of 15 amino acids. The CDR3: CASSPLTSPGNTIYF. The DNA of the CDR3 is TGTGCCAGCAGCCCCCTTACGAGCCCTGGAAACACCATATATTTT.

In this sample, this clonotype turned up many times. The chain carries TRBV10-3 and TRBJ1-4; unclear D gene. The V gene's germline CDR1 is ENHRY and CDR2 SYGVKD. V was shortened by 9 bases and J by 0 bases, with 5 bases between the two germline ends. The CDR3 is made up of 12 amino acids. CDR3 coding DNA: TGTGCCATTGCAGCAACTAATGAAAAACTGTTTTTT. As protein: CAIAATNEKLFF.

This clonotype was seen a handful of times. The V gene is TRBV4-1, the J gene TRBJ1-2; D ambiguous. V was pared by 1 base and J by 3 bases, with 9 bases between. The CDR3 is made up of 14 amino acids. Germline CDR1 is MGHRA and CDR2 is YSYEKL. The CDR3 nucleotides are TGCGCCAGCAGCCAAGGACTGCATTACTATGGCTACACCTTC. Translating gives CASSQGLHYYGYTF.

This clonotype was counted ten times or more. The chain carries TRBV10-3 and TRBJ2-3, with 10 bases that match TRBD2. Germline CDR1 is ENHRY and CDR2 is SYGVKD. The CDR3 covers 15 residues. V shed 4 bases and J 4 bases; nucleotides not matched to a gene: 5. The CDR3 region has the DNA TGTGCCATCAGTGGAGCGGGGGGGCCTTCAGATACGCAGTATTTT. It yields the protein CAISGAGGPSDTQYF.

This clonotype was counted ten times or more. The CDR3 DNA reads TGTGCCAGCAGCTTCGGGGGCAGGCCATCCTACGAGCAGTACTTC. It specifies CASSFGGRPSYEQYF. The chain combines TRBV7-9 with TRBJ2-7, with D perhaps assigned TRBD1 or TRBD2 (6 bases each). V was cut by 3 bases and J by 1 base, with 13 bases left in between. CDR3 size: 15 residues. The germline CDR1 and CDR2 sequences are SEHNR and FQNEAQ (reference sequence).

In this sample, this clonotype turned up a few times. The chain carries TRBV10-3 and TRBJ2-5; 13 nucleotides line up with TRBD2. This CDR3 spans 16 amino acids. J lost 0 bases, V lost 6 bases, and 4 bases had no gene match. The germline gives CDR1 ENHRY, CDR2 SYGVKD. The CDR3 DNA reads TGTGCCATCAGCCCGACTAGCGGGGGGAACCAAGAGACCCAGTACTTC. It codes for CAISPTSGGNQETQYF.

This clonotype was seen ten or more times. The CDR3 here is CSASWRGESFQPQHF. DNA of the CDR3: TGCAGTGCTAGTTGGAGGGGAGAGTCGTTTCAGCCCCAGCATTTT. V is TRBV20-1 and J is TRBJ1-5; weak D call: TRBD1 (5 bases). Germline-derived CDR1 and CDR2 are DFQATT and SNEGSKA (reference sequence). The ends were cut back, 3 bases at V and 6 bases at J, with 18 bases in the middle. The CDR3 is 15 residues long.

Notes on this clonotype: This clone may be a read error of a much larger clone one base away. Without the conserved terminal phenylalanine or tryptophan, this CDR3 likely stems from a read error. The CDR3 DNA reads as TGTGCCAGCAGCCTGAGGGGCCCAGAGACCCAGTACCTC. Translating gives CASSLRGPETQYL. The genes are TRBV7-2 and TRBJ2-5, with D perhaps given as TRBD1 or TRBD2 (5 bases each). This CDR3 contains 13 residues. Between the trimmed V and J ends, which lost 5 bases and 4 bases, there was a span of 11 bases. Germline loops: CDR1 SGHTA, CDR2 FQGNSA.

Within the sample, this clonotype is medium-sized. The CDR3 spells CASSLSRGAGTPLHF. In DNA form, the CDR3 reads TGTGCCAGCAGTTTATCGCGGGGGGCAGGGACACCCCTCCACTTT. The chain combines TRBV27 with TRBJ1-6; a possible D gene is TRBD1 (6 bases). V shed 0 bases and J shed 11 bases, with 14 bases lying between them. The germline gives CDR1 MNHEY, CDR2 SMNVEV (reference sequence). This CDR3 is built from 15 residues.

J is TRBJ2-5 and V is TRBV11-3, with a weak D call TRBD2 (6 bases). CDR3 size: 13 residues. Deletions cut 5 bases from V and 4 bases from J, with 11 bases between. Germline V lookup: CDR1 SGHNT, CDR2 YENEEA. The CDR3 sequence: CASSPNGGETQYF. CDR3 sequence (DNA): TGTGCCAGCAGCCCCAACGGGGGAGAGACCCAGTACTTC.

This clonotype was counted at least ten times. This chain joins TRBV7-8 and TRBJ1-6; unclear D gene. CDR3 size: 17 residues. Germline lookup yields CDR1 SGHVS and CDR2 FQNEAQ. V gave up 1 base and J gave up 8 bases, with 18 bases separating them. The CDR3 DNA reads TGTGCCAGCAGCTTAGGGGGTAGGAAGGCTACGTATTCACCCCTCCACTTT. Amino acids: CASSLGGRKATYSPLHF.